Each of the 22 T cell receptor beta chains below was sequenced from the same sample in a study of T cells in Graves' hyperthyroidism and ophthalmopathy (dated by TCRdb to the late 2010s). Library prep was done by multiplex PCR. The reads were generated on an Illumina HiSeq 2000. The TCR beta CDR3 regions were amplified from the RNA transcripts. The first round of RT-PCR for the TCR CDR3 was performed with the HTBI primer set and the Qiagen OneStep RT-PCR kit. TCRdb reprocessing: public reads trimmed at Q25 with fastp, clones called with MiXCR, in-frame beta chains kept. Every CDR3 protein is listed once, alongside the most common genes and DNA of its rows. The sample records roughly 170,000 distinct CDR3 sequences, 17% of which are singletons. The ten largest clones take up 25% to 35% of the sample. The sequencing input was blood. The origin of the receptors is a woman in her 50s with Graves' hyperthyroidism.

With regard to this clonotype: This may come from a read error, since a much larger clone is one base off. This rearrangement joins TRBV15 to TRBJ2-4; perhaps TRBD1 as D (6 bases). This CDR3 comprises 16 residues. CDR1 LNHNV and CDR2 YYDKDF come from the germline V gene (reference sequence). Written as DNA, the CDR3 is TGTGCCACCAGCAGTGCTTGGGACATAGCCAAAAGCATTCAGTACTTC. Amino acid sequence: CATSSAWDIAKSIQYF.

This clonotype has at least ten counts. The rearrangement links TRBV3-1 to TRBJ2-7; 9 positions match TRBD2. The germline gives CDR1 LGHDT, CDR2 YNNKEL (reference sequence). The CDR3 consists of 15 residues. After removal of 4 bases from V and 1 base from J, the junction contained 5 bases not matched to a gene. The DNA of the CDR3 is TGTGCCAGCAGCCGAGCTAGCGGGGCTTCCTACGAGCAGTACTTC. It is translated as CASSRASGASYEQYF.

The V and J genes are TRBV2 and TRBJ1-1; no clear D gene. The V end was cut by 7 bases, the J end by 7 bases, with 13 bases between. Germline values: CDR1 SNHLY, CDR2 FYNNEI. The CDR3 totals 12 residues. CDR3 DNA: TGTGCCAGCAAAAAACTTACCGGTGAAGCTTTCTTT. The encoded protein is CASKKLTGEAFF.

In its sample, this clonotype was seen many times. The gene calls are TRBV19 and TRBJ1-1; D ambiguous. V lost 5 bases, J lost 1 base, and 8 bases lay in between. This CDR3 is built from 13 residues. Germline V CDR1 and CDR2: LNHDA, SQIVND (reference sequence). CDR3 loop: CASSVYRNTEAFF. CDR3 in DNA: TGTGCCAGTAGTGTTTACAGGAACACTGAAGCTTTCTTT.

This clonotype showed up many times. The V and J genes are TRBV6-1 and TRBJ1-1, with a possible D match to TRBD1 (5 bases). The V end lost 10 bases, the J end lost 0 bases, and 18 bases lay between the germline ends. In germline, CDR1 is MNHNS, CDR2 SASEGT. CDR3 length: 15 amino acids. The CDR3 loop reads CATGGGSRVNTEAFF. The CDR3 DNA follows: TGTGCCACCGGGGGGGGGTCCAGGGTGAACACTGAAGCTTTCTTT.

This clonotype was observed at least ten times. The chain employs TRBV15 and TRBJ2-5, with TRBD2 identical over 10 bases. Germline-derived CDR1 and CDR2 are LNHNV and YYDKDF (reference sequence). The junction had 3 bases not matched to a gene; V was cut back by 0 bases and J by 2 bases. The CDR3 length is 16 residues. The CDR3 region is CATSRDLAGVQETQYF. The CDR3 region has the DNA TGTGCCACCAGCAGAGATCTAGCGGGGGTTCAAGAGACCCAGTACTTC. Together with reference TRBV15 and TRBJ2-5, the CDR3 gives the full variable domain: DAMVIQNPRYQVTQFGKPVTLSCSQTLNHNVMYWYQQKSSQAPKLLFHYYDKDFNNEADTPDNFQSRRPNTSFCFLDIRSPGLGDTAMYLCATSRDLAGVQETQYFGPGTRLLVL.

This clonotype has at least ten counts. The CDR3 loop reads CSARSLAGGSYNEQFF. CDR3 bases: TGCAGTGCTAGAAGTCTAGCGGGGGGATCCTACAATGAGCAGTTCTTC. The chain combines TRBV20-1 with TRBJ2-1, with 11 bases lining up with TRBD2. The CDR3 contains 16 residues. V lost 2 bases, J lost 1 base, and 4 bases stayed unmatched. CDR1 is DFQATT and CDR2 is SNEGSKA in the germline V gene (reference sequence).

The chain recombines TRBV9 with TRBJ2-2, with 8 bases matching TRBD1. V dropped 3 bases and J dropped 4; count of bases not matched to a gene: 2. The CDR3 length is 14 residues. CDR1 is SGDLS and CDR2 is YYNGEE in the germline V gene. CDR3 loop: CASSGTGSTGELFF. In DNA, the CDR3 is TGTGCCAGCAGCGGGACAGGGTCCACCGGGGAGCTGTTTTTT. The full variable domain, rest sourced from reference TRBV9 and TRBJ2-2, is DSGVTQTPKHLITATGQRVTLRCSPRSGDLSVYWYQQSLDQGLQFLIQYYNGEERAKGNILERFSAQQFPDLHSELNLSSLELGDSALYFCASSGTGSTGELFFGEGSRLTVL.

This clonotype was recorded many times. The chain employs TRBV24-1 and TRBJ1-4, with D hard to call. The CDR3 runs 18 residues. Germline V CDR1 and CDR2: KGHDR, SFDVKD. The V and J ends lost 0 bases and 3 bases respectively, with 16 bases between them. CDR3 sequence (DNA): TGTGCCACCAGTGATTTGAAAGTCCCGACACAGCCTAATGAAAAACTGTTTTTT. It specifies CATSDLKVPTQPNEKLFF.

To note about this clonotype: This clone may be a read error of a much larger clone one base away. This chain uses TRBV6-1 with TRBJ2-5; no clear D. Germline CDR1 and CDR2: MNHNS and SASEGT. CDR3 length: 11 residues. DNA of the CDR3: TGTGCCAGCAGTCAACAAGAGACCCGGTACTTC. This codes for CASSQQETRYF.

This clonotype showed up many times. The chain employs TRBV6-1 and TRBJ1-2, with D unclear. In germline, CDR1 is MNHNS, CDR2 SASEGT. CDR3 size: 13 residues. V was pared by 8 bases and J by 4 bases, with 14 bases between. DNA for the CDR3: TGTGCCAGCGGCTCAGCGGACCGCTATGGCTACACCTTC. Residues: CASGSADRYGYTF.

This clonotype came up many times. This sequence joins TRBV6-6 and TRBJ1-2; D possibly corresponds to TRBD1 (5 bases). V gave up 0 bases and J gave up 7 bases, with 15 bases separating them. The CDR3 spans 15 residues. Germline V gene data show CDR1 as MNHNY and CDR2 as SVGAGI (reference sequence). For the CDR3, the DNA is TGTGCCAGCAGTTACTCAGGGTCTTCGGGGCCTGGCTACACCTTC. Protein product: CASSYSGSSGPGYTF.

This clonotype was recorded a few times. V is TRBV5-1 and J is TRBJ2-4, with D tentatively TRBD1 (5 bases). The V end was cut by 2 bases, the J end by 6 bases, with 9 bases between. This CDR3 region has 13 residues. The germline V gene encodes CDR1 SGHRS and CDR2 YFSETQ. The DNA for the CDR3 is TGCGCCAGCAGCTTTGACAGCCCAAACATTCAGTACTTC. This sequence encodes CASSFDSPNIQYF.

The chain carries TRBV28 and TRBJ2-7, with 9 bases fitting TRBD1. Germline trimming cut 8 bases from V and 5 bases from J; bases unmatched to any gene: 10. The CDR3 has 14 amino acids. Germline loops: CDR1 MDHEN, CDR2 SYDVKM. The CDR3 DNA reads TGTGCCAGCCGGCGAATTGGGACAGGGAACGAGCAGTACTTC. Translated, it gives CASRRIGTGNEQYF.

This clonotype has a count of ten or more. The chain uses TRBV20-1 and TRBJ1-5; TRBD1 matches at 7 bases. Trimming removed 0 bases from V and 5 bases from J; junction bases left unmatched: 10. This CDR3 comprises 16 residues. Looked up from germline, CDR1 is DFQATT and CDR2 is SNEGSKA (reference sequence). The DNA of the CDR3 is TGCAGTGCTAGAGATTCGACAGGGAGGGTTGATCAGCCCCAGCATTTT. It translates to CSARDSTGRVDQPQHF.

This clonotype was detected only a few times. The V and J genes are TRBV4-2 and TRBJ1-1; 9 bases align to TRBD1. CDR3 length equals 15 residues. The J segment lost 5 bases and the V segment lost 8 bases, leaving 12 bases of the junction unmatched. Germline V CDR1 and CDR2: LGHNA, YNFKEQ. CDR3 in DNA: TGTGCCAGCGGAACGACAGGGGGGGTTTTTACTGAAGCTTTCTTT. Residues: CASGTTGGVFTEAFF.

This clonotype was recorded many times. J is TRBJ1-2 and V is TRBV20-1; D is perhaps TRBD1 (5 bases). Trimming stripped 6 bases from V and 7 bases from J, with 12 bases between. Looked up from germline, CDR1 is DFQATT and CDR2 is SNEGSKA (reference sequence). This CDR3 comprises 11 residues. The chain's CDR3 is CSAPGLGGYTF. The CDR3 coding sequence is TGCAGTGCCCCGGGGCTAGGTGGCTACACCTTC.

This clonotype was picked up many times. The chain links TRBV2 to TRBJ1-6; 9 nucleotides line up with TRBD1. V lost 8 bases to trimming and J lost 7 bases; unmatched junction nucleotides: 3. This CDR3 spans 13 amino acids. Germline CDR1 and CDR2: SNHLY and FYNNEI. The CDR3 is CASGGTGNSPLHF. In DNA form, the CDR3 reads TGTGCCAGCGGCGGGACAGGGAATTCACCCCTCCACTTT. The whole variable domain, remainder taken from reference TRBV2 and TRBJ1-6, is EPEVTQTPSHQVTQMGQEVILRCVPISNHLYFYWYRQILGQKVEFLVSFYNNEISEKSEIFDDQFSVERPDGSNFTLKIRSTKLEDSAMYFCASGGTGNSPLHFGNGTRLTVT.

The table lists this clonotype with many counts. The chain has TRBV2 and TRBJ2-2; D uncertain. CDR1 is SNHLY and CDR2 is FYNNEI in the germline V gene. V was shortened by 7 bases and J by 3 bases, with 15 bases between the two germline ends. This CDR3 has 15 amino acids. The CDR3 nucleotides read TGTGCCAGCACTTATTTGCCGTCGGACACCGGGGAGCTGTTTTTT. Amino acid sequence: CASTYLPSDTGELFF.

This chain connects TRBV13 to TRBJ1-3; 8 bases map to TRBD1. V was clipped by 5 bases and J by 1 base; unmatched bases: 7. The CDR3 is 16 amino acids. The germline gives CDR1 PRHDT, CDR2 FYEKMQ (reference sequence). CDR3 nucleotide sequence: TGTGCCAGCAGCCGTGGACAGGGCTGGTCTGGAAACACCATATATTTT. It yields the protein CASSRGQGWSGNTIYF.

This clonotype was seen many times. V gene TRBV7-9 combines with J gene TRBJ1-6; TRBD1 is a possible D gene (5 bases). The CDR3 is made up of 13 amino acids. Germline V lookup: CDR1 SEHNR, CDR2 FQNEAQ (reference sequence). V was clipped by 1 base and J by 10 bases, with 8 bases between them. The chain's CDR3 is CASSLGRDSPLHF. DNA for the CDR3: TGTGCCAGCAGCTTAGGGAGGGACTCACCCCTCCACTTT.

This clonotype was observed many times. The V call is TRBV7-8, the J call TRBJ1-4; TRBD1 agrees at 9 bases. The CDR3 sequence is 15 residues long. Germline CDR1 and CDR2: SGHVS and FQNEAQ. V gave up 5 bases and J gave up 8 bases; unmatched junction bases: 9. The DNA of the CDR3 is TGTGCCAGCAGCCCACCGGGACAGGGATGGGAAAAACTGTTTTTT. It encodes CASSPPGQGWEKLFF.